This TCR beta chain was obtained from a study of T-cell memory formation after mild COVID-19. TCRdb re-called the 5' RACE reads through MiXCR, storing one row per CDR3 protein. Here the sample spans 450,000 or so distinct CDR3 sequences, about 20% being singletons. The CDR3 runs 10 residues. The V gene's germline CDR1 is SQVTM and CDR2 ANQGSEA. Trimming shortened V by 7 bases and J by 9 bases, and 12 bases separated the two germline ends. Study-level findings and limits: Contracting clones, day 15 to 85, had balanced CD4/CD8, and later expanders favored CD4+.

Remarks on this clonotype: Its target is unknown.

The sequence was obtained from an adult woman who had mild COVID-19 (a few samples of this study predate the infection). Cell type and time point are not known. V is TRBV29-1 and J is TRBJ1-1; D may be TRBD1 (5 bases). The sample consisted of PBMCs or a T cell subset sorted from them (not recorded which). The CDR3 loop reads CSAGAEQAFF. The CDR3 DNA sequence: TGCAGCGCTGGGGCCGAGCAAGCTTTCTTT.